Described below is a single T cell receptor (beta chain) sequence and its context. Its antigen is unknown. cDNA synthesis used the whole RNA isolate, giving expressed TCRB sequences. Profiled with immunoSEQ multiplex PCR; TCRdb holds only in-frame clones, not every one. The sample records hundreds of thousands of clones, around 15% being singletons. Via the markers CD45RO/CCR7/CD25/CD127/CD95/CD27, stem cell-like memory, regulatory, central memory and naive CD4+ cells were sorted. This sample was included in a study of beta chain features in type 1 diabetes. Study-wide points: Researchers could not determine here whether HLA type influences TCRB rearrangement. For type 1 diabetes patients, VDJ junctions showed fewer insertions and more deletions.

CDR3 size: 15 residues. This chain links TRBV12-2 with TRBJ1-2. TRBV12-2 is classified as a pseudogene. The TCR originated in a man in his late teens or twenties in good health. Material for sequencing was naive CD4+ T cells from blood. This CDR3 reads CASRLGTYHNYGYTF. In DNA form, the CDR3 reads TGTGCAAGTCGCTTAGGGACTTACCATAACTATGGCTACACCTTC.